Each of the 27 T cell receptor beta chains below was sequenced from the same sample in a study of blood T cell repertoires in COVID-19. Libraries were prepared by immunoSEQ multiplex PCR; TCRdb keeps only in-frame clonotypes and omits some of them. The top ten hold roughly 6.7% of the sample, which has 50,000 to 85,000 clones, 65% to 90% seen once. Sequenced sample: peripheral blood. All receptors come from a man between 60 and 75 years old with acute or convalescent COVID-19.

The chain employs TRBV18 and TRBJ1-4, with TRBD1 identical over 10 bases. The CDR3 covers 21 residues. Germline values: CDR1 KGHSH, CDR2 LQKENI. V was pared by 5 bases and J by 5 bases, with 23 bases of the junction left unmatched. CDR3 sequence (DNA): TGTGCCAGCTCATCTACAGCTGGGCCCCTCGTGGGGGGACAGGGGAATGAAAAACTGTTTTTT. Translation gives CASSSTAGPLVGGQGNEKLFF.

The V call is TRBV29-1, the J call TRBJ2-1, with no clear D. The V end was cut by 7 bases, the J end by 4 bases, with 14 bases between. Germline lookup yields CDR1 SQVTM and CDR2 ANQGSEA. This CDR3 is 13 amino acids long. The CDR3 is CSAPSTGYNEQFF. DNA for the CDR3: TGCAGCGCCCCTTCTACCGGTTACAATGAGCAGTTCTTC.

The rearrangement joins TRBV25-1 to TRBJ2-7; TRBD1 might be the D (6 bases). V was pared by 2 bases and J by 6 bases, with 14 bases between. The CDR3 covers 14 residues. Germline V CDR1 and CDR2: MGHDK, SYGVNS. CDR3 sequence: CASSEQGLPGEQYF. In nucleotides, the CDR3 is TGTGCCAGCAGTGAACAGGGGCTACCCGGCGAGCAGTACTTC.

V gene TRBV7-9 combines with J gene TRBJ2-5; TRBD1 matches 12 bases. V was clipped by 5 bases and J by 3 bases; unmatched bases: 7. This CDR3 has 16 residues. CDR1 and CDR2 (germline): SEHNR, FQNEAQ (reference sequence). CDR3: CASSPSGTGGKETQYF. The DNA for the CDR3 is TGTGCCAGCAGCCCCAGCGGGACAGGGGGCAAAGAGACCCAGTACTTC.

V gene TRBV5-1 combines with J gene TRBJ1-5; the match to TRBD1 covers 7 bases. The CDR3 is made up of 16 amino acids. Unmatched junction bases numbered 5, after V lost 0 bases and J lost 2 bases. The germline V gene encodes CDR1 SGHRS and CDR2 YFSETQ. This CDR3 is CASSLGAGQGNQPQHF. The CDR3 DNA reads TGCGCCAGCAGCTTGGGGGCCGGACAGGGCAATCAGCCCCAGCATTTT.

The chain employs TRBV5-1 and TRBJ1-6, with D possibly matching TRBD1 (5 bases). The CDR3 spans 16 residues. CDR1 is SGHRS, CDR2 YFSETQ, per germline. The germline V and J ends were trimmed by 0 bases and 7 bases, with 14 bases remaining between them. The DNA for the CDR3 is TGCGCCAGCAGCTTGGTCGGCGACAGTAGGAATTCACCCCTCCACTTT. This sequence encodes CASSLVGDSRNSPLHF.

V is TRBV7-2 and J is TRBJ2-4, with D possibly being TRBD2 (7 bases). The CDR3 extends over 15 amino acids. V was pared by 3 bases and J by 6 bases, with 15 bases between. Germline lookup yields CDR1 SGHTA and CDR2 FQGNSA. The CDR3 DNA is TGTGCCAGCAGCTTGGAGCGGGGAGGGGGAAACATTCAGTACTTC. Protein sequence: CASSLERGGGNIQYF.

This clone occurred once. J is TRBJ2-1 and V is TRBV11-2, with a weak D call TRBD1 (5 bases). Germline V gene data show CDR1 as SGHAT and CDR2 as FQNNGV. V was trimmed by 1 base and J by 2 bases, leaving 12 bases between them. The CDR3 runs to 16 residues. The CDR3 nucleotides are TGTGCCAGCAGCTTAGTTTGGACACCTGCCTACAATGAGCAGTTCTTC. Protein: CASSLVWTPAYNEQFF.

The chain combines TRBV4-3 with TRBJ2-2; tentative D call: TRBD2 (6 bases). Germline-derived CDR1 and CDR2 are LGHNA and YSLEER. V was cut by 3 bases and J by 2 bases, with 16 bases left in between. There are 17 residues in the CDR3. The CDR3 sequence is CASSHPAGRGNTGELFF. CDR3 nucleotide sequence: TGCGCCAGCAGCCACCCGGCAGGGCGGGGTAACACCGGGGAGCTGTTTTTT.

The chain combines TRBV4-1 with TRBJ1-4; TRBD1 might be the D (5 bases). The CDR3 contains 15 residues. Between the trimmed V and J ends, which lost 4 bases and 5 bases, there was a span of 14 bases. The germline V gene encodes CDR1 MGHRA and CDR2 YSYEKL. CDR3 loop: CASSPQATWNEKLFF. CDR3 DNA: TGCGCCAGCAGCCCACAGGCGACTTGGAATGAAAAACTGTTTTTT.

In its sample, this clone was seen a few times. The chain's CDR3 is CASRPQGDEAFF. The CDR3 DNA sequence: TGTGCCAGCAGGCCCCAGGGGGATGAAGCTTTCTTT. The J gene is TRBJ1-1, the V gene TRBV2, with 7 bases identical to TRBD1. Germline loops: CDR1 SNHLY, CDR2 FYNNEI. V gave up 6 bases and J gave up 7 bases; unmatched junction bases: 5. The CDR3 runs to 12 residues.

The chain couples TRBV7-9 to TRBJ2-1, with D possibly TRBD2 on 7 matching bases. From germline, CDR1 is SEHNR and CDR2 FQNEAQ (reference sequence). The V gene lost 5 bases and the J gene lost 4 bases, with 15 bases spanning the gap. The CDR3 loop spans 15 amino acids. CDR3 nucleotides: TGTGCCAGCAGCCCAGGAGGGGGGGATTACAATGAGCAGTTCTTC. This encodes CASSPGGGDYNEQFF.

The chain couples TRBV11-1 to TRBJ2-2; 9 bases match TRBD1. This CDR3 is 15 amino acids long. Germline trimming cut 5 bases from V and 1 base from J; bases unmatched to any gene: 2. Looked up from germline, CDR1 is SGHAT and CDR2 is FQDESV (reference sequence). The DNA for the CDR3 is TGTGCCAGCAGCCGGGACAGGGTGAACACCGGGGAGCTGTTTTTT. It codes for CASSRDRVNTGELFF.

The chain employs TRBV14 and TRBJ1-2; no reliable D call. Germline V lookup: CDR1 SGHDN, CDR2 FVKESK. This CDR3 region has 14 residues. Trimming pared 1 base from V and 4 bases from J, leaving 10 bases between. The CDR3 DNA reads TGTGCCAGCAGCCAAGTTGTCGGAGTCTATGGCTACACCTTC. It is translated as CASSQVVGVYGYTF.

The J gene is TRBJ2-1, the V gene TRBV11-2; the match to TRBD1 covers 9 bases. This CDR3 has 15 residues. The V gene end was trimmed by 5 bases and the J gene end by 4 bases; junction bases not matched to a gene: 6. Germline values: CDR1 SGHAT, CDR2 FQNNGV. CDR3 nucleotides: TGTGCCAGCAGCCAGCCCGGGACAGGGTACAATGAGCAGTTCTTC. Translating it yields CASSQPGTGYNEQFF.

The chain uses TRBV5-5 and TRBJ1-2; 9 bases align to TRBD1. CDR3 length equals 15 residues. With V trimmed by 4 bases and J by 8 bases, 12 bases remained unmatched. Germline-derived CDR1 and CDR2 are SGHKS and YYEKEE (reference sequence). The CDR3 loop is CASSRPGQGAEGYTF. For the CDR3, the DNA is TGTGCCAGCAGCAGACCGGGACAGGGCGCGGAGGGCTACACCTTC.

The V call is TRBV9, the J call TRBJ1-2; no reliable D call. V dropped 2 bases and J dropped 0 bases, with 11 bases sitting between them. The CDR3 loop spans 15 amino acids. In germline, CDR1 is SGDLS, CDR2 YYNGEE. CDR3 DNA: TGTGCCAGCAGCGTCGGAGCGGCCACTAACTATGGCTACACCTTC. As protein: CASSVGAATNYGYTF.

The chain recombines TRBV27 with TRBJ1-2; 8 nucleotides line up with TRBD1. Germline V lookup: CDR1 MNHEY, CDR2 SMNVEV (reference sequence). V was pared by 2 bases and J by 1 base, with 6 bases of the junction left unmatched. This CDR3 region has 16 residues. The CDR3 region is CASSLQGQAGNYGYTF. CDR3 DNA sequence: TGTGCCAGCAGTTTACAGGGACAGGCGGGTAACTATGGCTACACCTTC.

The genes are TRBV5-1 and TRBJ2-2; maybe TRBD2 (6 bases). CDR1 SGHRS and CDR2 YFSETQ come from the germline V gene. V lost 4 bases and J lost 7, with 17 bases in between. The CDR3 covers 15 residues. CDR3 sequence: CASSTGLTGSGELFF. The CDR3 DNA reads TGCGCCAGCAGCACGGGCCTTACCGGGAGCGGGGAGCTGTTTTTT.

This clone occurred a few times. The chain links TRBV2 to TRBJ2-7; 10 bases fit TRBD1. The V gene end was trimmed by 6 bases and the J gene end by 3 bases; junction bases not matched to a gene: 5. This CDR3 has 14 amino acids. CDR1 is SNHLY, CDR2 FYNNEI, per germline. CDR3 nucleotide sequence: TGTGCCAGCAGATCGGGACAGGGGTTCTACGAGCAGTACTTC. Protein sequence: CASRSGQGFYEQYF. Drawing the rest from reference TRBV2 and TRBJ2-7, the complete variable domain is EPEVTQTPSHQVTQMGQEVILRCVPISNHLYFYWYRQILGQKVEFLVSFYNNEISEKSEIFDDQFSVERPDGSNFTLKIRSTKLEDSAMYFCASRSGQGFYEQYFGPGTRLTVT.

This sequence joins TRBV2 and TRBJ2-1; 10 nucleotides match TRBD1. The CDR3 has 14 amino acids. Trimming removed 4 bases from V and 4 bases from J; junction bases left unmatched: 1. Germline loops: CDR1 SNHLY, CDR2 FYNNEI. CDR3 DNA: TGTGCCAGCAGTGGGGGACAGGGGTACAATGAGCAGTTCTTC. The encoded protein is CASSGGQGYNEQFF.

The chain is built from TRBV6-1 and TRBJ1-3; possibly TRBD1 for D (6 bases). The CDR3 is made up of 16 amino acids. V gave up 3 bases and J gave up 0 bases, with 12 bases separating them. Germline values: CDR1 MNHNS, CDR2 SASEGT. CDR3 amino acids: CASSEAQGHSGNTIYF. The CDR3 DNA is TGTGCCAGCAGTGAGGCACAGGGCCACTCTGGAAACACCATATATTTT.

This chain joins TRBV4-1 and TRBJ2-1; 11 bases line up with TRBD2. The germline V gene encodes CDR1 MGHRA and CDR2 YSYEKL. J gave up 3 bases and V 1 base, and 14 bases lay outside the gene matches. The CDR3 consists of 20 residues. The chain's CDR3 is CASSQASRLAGIPYYNEQFF. The CDR3 DNA reads as TGCGCCAGCAGCCAAGCTTCCCGACTAGCGGGGATTCCGTACTACAATGAGCAGTTCTTC.

The chain uses TRBV11-3 and TRBJ1-1; no definite D call. There are 13 residues in the CDR3. The germline CDR1 and CDR2 sequences are SGHNT and YENEEA. V was pared by 2 bases and J by 1 base, with 5 bases between. CDR3 coding DNA: TGTGCCAGCAGCTTACAGGAGAACACTGAAGCTTTCTTT. Encoded protein: CASSLQENTEAFF.

The chain couples TRBV6-2 or TRBV6-3 to TRBJ2-2; D possibly corresponds to TRBD2 (7 bases). V was cut by 0 bases and J by 1 base, with 15 bases left in between. The CDR3 loop spans 18 amino acids. CDR1 MNHEY and CDR2 SVGEGT come from the germline V gene. CDR3 in amino acids: CASSYSLAGAQNTGELFF. The CDR3 DNA reads as TGTGCCAGCAGTTACTCGTTGGCGGGGGCCCAGAACACCGGGGAGCTGTTTTTT.

The V call is TRBV12-3 or TRBV12-4, the J call TRBJ1-1; no firm D call. The CDR3 has 13 residues. V was trimmed by 2 bases and J by 5 bases, leaving 9 bases between them. Here the CDR3 reads CASSLIEKTEAFF. CDR3 coding DNA: TGTGCCAGCAGTTTAATAGAAAAGACTGAAGCTTTCTTT.

This chain links TRBV30 with TRBJ1-4, with unresolved D. This CDR3 contains 14 residues. The germline CDR1 and CDR2 sequences are GTSNPN and SVGIG (reference sequence). V dropped 2 bases and J dropped 8 bases, with 15 bases sitting between them. CDR3 region: CAWSQTPREEKLFF. DNA of the CDR3: TGTGCCTGGAGTCAGACCCCTAGGGAGGAAAAACTGTTTTTT.